This paragraph reports one T cell receptor (beta chain). Its antigen is not identified. This sample is drawn from a study of a mutant IDH1 vaccine in newly diagnosed glioma. Time point here: week 5, during vaccination. The investigators gave 300 ug of mutant IDH1 20-mer peptide in each vaccine dose, together with topical imiquimod. Patients carried new grade 3 or 4 IDH1-mutant astrocytomas lacking nuclear ATRX. Produced via immunoSEQ multiplex PCR; TCRdb's table is partial and in-frame only. Here the sample spans 50,000 or so clones, around 80% being singletons. The clonotype was recovered from a woman aged 40 to 49 with glioma. This specimen consisted of PBMCs, obtained from a glioma patient whose treatment included an IDH1 peptide vaccine.

In nucleotides, the CDR3 is TGCGCCAGCAGCGTGGACAGGGGGCCGGCGGAAGGCTACACCTTC. Translated, it gives CASSVDRGPAEGYTF. The rearrangement uses TRBV5-1 and TRBJ1-2; 11 bases match TRBD1. The germline gives CDR1 SGHRS, CDR2 YFSETQ. The CDR3 is made up of 15 amino acids. V was pared by 4 bases and J by 8 bases, with 10 bases of the junction left unmatched.